The 7 T cell receptor beta chains presented below share a single source sample, sequenced in a study of cytomegalovirus exposure and HLA in healthy donors. In the PCR, 60 Vbeta and 13 Jbeta primers were used. The method was immunoSEQ multiplex PCR; TCRdb's version includes in-frame clones alone and lacks a portion of them. The table has 150,000 to 200,000 clones, about four fifths seen once; the top ten hold about 2.4%. Sequenced: PBMCs. The receptors stem from a woman in her forties or fifties in good health and CMV-seropositive.

This clone has just one count. This rearrangement joins TRBV29-1 to TRBJ2-3; no definite D call. The CDR3 runs 12 residues. Germline V gene data show CDR1 as SQVTM and CDR2 as ANQGSEA. Trimming took 5 bases from V and 0 from J, leaving 6 bases between them. The CDR3 reads CSVSTSTDTQYF. CDR3 nucleotides: TGCAGCGTTTCCACTAGCACAGATACGCAGTATTTT.

The chain has TRBV5-1 and TRBJ2-1; 12 bases match TRBD2. CDR3 size: 16 residues. The germline CDR1 and CDR2 sequences are SGHRS and YFSETQ. After removal of 4 bases from V and 9 bases from J, the junction contained 11 bases not matched to a gene. The CDR3 region has the DNA TGCGCCAGCAGCCGCGATTCTAGCGGGGGGGCCACTGAGCAGTTCTTC. It yields the protein CASSRDSSGGATEQFF.

The chain links TRBV4-1 to TRBJ2-7; a possible D gene is TRBD2 (6 bases). Germline-derived CDR1 and CDR2 are MGHRA and YSYEKL. The CDR3 length is 14 residues. Trimming shortened V by 5 bases and J by 0 bases, and 11 bases separated the two germline ends. Here the CDR3 DNA reads TGCGCCAGCAGCTTGGGGGGAAGCTCCTACGAGCAGTACTTC. It codes for CASSLGGSSYEQYF.

The CDR3 spells CATRRGDYGYTF. CDR3 nucleotide sequence: TGTGCCACCCGGCGGGGGGACTATGGCTACACCTTC. The chain couples TRBV6-1 to TRBJ1-2; weak D call: TRBD1 (5 bases). The length of the CDR3 is 12 residues. The V gene's germline CDR1 is MNHNS and CDR2 SASEGT. Trimming removed 10 bases at V and 3 bases at J, with 12 bases between.

This chain joins TRBV4-3 and TRBJ1-2; D is undetermined. CDR1 LGHNA and CDR2 YSLEER come from the germline V gene. V dropped 0 bases and J dropped 2 bases, with 7 bases sitting between them. The CDR3 loop spans 14 amino acids. The CDR3 DNA reads as TGCGCCAGCAGCCAAGAAACAGAAAACTATGGCTACACCTTC. It translates to CASSQETENYGYTF.

This chain joins TRBV7-6 and TRBJ2-3; 11 nucleotides align to TRBD2. Losses at the gene ends were 5 bases for V and 2 bases for J; bases not matched to a gene: 9. The CDR3 totals 17 residues. The V gene's germline CDR1 is SGHVS and CDR2 FNYEAQ. Here the CDR3 reads CASSTPLAGEYTDTQYF. CDR3 nucleotide sequence: TGTGCCAGCAGCACCCCACTAGCGGGGGAGTACACAGATACGCAGTATTTT.

A single count supports this clone. The chain joins TRBV29-1 to TRBJ2-3; 15 positions agree with TRBD2. V was pared by 6 bases and J by 2 bases, with 3 bases of the junction left unmatched. Germline values: CDR1 SQVTM, CDR2 ANQGSEA. This CDR3 region has 15 residues. CDR3 sequence (DNA): TGCAGCGTCCGGACTAGCGGGGGGGTCACAGATACGCAGTATTTT. This gives the protein CSVRTSGGVTDTQYF.